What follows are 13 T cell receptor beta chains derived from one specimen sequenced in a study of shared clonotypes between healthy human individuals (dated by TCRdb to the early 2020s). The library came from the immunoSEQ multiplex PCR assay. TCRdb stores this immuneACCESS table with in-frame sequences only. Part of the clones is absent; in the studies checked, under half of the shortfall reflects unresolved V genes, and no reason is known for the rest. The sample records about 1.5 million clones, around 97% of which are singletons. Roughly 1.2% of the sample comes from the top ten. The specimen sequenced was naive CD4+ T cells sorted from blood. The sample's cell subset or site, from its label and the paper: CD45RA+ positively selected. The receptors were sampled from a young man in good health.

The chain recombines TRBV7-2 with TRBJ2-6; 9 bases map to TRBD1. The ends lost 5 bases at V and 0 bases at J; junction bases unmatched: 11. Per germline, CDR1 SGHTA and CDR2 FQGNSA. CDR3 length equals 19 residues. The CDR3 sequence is CASSKRTGAKISGANVLTF. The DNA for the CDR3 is TGTGCCAGCAGCAAGCGGACAGGGGCTAAAATCTCTGGGGCCAACGTCCTGACTTTC.

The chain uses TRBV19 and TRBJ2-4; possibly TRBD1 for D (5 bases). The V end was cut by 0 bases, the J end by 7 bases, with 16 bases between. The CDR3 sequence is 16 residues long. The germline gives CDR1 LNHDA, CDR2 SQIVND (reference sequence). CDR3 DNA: TGTGCCAGTAGTATAGAGAGTTGGGGCACTCGGAACATTCAGTACTTC. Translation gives CASSIESWGTRNIQYF. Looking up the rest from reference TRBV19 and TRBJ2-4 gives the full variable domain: DGGITQSPKYLFRKEGQNVTLSCEQNLNHDAMYWYRQDPGQGLRLIYYSQIVNDFQKGDIAEGYSVSREKKESFPLTVTSAQKNPTAFYLCASSIESWGTRNIQYFGAGTRLSVL.

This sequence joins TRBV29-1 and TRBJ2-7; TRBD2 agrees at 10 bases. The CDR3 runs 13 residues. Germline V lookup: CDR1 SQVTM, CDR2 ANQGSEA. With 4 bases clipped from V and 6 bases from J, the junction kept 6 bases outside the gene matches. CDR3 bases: TGCAGCGTTGGTTTAGCGGGAGGATCCGAGCAGTACTTC. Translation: CSVGLAGGSEQYF.

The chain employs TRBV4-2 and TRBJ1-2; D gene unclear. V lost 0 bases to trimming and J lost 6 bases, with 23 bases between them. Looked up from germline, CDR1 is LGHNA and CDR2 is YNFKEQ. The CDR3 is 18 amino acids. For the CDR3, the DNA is TGTGCCAGCAGCCAAGACCGAGATAGAAGTCAGAGATCCGATGGCTACACCTTC. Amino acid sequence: CASSQDRDRSQRSDGYTF.

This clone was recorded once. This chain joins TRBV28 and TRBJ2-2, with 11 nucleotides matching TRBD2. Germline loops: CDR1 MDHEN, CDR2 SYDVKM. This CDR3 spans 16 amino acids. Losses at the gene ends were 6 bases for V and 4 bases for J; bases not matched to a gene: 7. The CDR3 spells CASSPELAGVTGELFF. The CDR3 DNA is TGTGCCAGCAGCCCCGAACTAGCGGGAGTCACCGGGGAGCTGTTTTTT.

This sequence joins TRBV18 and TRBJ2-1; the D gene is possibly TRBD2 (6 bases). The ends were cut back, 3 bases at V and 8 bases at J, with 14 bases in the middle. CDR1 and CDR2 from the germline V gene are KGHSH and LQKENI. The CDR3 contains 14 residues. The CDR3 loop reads CASSPIAASDEQFF. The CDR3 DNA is TGTGCCAGCTCACCGATAGCGGCCTCAGATGAGCAGTTCTTC.

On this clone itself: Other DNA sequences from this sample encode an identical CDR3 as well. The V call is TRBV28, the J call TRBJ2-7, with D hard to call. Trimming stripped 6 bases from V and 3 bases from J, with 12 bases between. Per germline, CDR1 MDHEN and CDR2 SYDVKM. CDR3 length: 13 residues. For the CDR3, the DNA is TGTGCCAGCAGCCGCACGTCCGGCTACGAGCAGTACTTC. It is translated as CASSRTSGYEQYF.

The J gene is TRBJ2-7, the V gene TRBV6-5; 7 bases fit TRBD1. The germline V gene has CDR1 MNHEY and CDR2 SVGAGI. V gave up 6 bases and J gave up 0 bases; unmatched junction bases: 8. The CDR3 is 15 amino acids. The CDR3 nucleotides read TGTGCCAGCAGAACCTCAGGGACAGTCTCCTACGAGCAGTACTTC. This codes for CASRTSGTVSYEQYF.

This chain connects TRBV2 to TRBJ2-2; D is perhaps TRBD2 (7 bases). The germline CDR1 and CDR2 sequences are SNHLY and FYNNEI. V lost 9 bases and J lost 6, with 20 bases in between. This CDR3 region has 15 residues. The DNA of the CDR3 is TGTGCCAGTCGGGGGGCCGACGGGGGAGCCGGGGAGCTGTTTTTT. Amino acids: CASRGADGGAGELFF.

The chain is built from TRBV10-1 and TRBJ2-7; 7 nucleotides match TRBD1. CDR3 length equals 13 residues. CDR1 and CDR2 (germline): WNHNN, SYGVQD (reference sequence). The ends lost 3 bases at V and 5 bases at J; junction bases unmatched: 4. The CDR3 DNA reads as TGCGCCAGCAGTGAAACTACAGGGGACGAGCAGTACTTC. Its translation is CASSETTGDEQYF.

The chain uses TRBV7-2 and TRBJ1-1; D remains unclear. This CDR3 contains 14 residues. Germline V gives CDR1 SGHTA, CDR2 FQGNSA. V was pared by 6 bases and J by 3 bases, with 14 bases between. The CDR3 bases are TGTGCCAGCAGACGAGATGGCCTTTACACTGAAGCTTTCTTT. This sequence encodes CASRRDGLYTEAFF.

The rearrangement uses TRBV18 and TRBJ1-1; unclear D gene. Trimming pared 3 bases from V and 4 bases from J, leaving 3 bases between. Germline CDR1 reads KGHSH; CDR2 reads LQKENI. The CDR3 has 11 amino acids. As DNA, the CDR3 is TGTGCCAGCTCACCTTTCACTGAAGCTTTCTTT. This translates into CASSPFTEAFF.

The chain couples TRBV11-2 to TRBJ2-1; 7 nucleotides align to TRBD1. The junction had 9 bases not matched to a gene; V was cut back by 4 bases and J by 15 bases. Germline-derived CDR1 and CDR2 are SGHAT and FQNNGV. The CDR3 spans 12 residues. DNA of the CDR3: TGTGCCAGCAGCTCAGGGGGTATCTGGGCGTTCTTC. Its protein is CASSSGGIWAFF.